The clone carrying this T cell receptor beta chain was observed a few times. In the source study's methods: By means of reference gene primer amplification, nucleated cell counts were estimated. The data were produced by immunoSEQ multiplex PCR, yet TCRdb's version contains in-frame clones alone and is incomplete. The DNA gave D and trimming, while V, J and clone size come from that table. The sample lists some 170,000 clones, roughly 82% seen once, with roughly 15% in the top ten. This record belongs to a study of blood T cell repertoires in COVID-19. Trimming cost V 3 bases and J 1 base; bases outside gene matches: 5. Germline CDR1 is KGHSH and CDR2 is LQKENI. CDR3 length: 16 residues. The cohort comprised adults aged about 18 to 89 years residing in about two dozen US areas. Cohorts were based on clinical histories the participants reported.

The TCR was taken from a man aged 45-65 years who had recovered from COVID-19. The rearrangement links TRBV18 to TRBJ1-1; 10 bases align to TRBD1. Sequencing was done on a sample of PBMCs or T cells enriched from blood (not recorded which). The CDR3 region is CASSPRTGGQNTEAFF. In nucleotides, the CDR3 is TGTGCCAGCTCACCGAGGACAGGGGGACAGAACACTGAAGCTTTCTTT. The variable domain in full, with the rest retrieved from reference TRBV18 and TRBJ1-1, is NAGVMQNPRHLVRRRGQEARLRCSPMKGHSHVYWYRQLPEEGLKFMVYLQKENIIDESGMPKERFSAEFPKEGPSILRIQQVVRGDSAAYFCASSPRTGGQNTEAFFGQGTRLTVV.